This T cell receptor (beta chain) was identified during a study of cytomegalovirus exposure and HLA in healthy donors (dated by TCRdb to 2015 to 2018). Study-level background: An earlier analysis of roughly 610 of the donors reported about 260 Gb of sequence data and around 120 million unique TCR beta sequences obtained from 150 million to 200 million T cells. Across some 400 genotyped donors of the cohort, an average of roughly 250,000 unique TCR beta nucleotide sequences per donor were sequenced, and 15% to 20% of those sequences were non-productive. The aim of the study was to test whether cataloging public T cell receptors could identify signatures of past pathogen exposure. A later analysis re-analyzed previously published TCR beta repertoires from 500 to 700 donors and added high-resolution HLA genotyping to study TCR occurrence patterns. In addition to the first cohort of 666 subjects, a separate validation cohort of around 110 different subjects was used. Every repertoire in the discovery cohort had been generated on one and the same sequencing platform. The number of typed donors differed by locus: roughly 629-630 for A, B, C, DRB1 and DQB1; 522 for DQA1; 600 to 610 for DPA1; and roughly 490 for DPB1. The study used immunosequencing to profile the T cell repertoires of some 600 subjects and linked those repertoires to cytomegalovirus serostatus. Roughly 300 gigabases of sequencing data and 70 million to 95 million unique TCR sequences made up an early release that covered approximately 650 HLA-typed donors. A handful of DR-DQ haplotypes were treated as single units for association and clustering because of strong linkage in the cohort. Rather than using new phenotypic data, the later analysis identified candidate immune exposures from TCR beta sequences and from how often those sequences occurred across donors. Both class I and class II loci were covered by HLA typing, at four-digit resolution. To predict cytomegalovirus infection status, the study brought together high-throughput TCR immunosequencing, statistical association of individual TCRs with disease status, and machine learning. A later genetic analysis used genome-wide SNP genotypes for about 60% of the roughly 700 donors, treating that subset as a discovery cohort. Donor age, sex, ethnicity and CMV serostatus were collected together with the repertoire data. To decide whether each TCR beta V gene segment behaved as functional or pseudogenic, an earlier analysis of fewer than 750 of the donors relied on high-throughput TCR beta sequencing. Of the roughly 400 genotyped donors, around 81% fell in the genetic ancestry cluster associated with self-reported Caucasian donors. Study-level results and caveats: A further reported finding was that TCR beta sequences accurately predicted the HLA-A and HLA-B alleles for most subjects in the first cohort. CMV serostatus was the only immune exposure information available for the cohort. In a later analysis, HLA-associated TCR beta chains showed more clonal expansion and lower generation probabilities than non-associated chains that were equally common. Because HLA typing was unavailable for some donors at each locus, only the typed subset was used in association tests. A cluster of highly shared sequence variants was judged likely to represent a technical artifact of the sequencing pipeline. The study gave a list of about 160 TCR beta chains associated with cytomegalovirus. The classifier was reported to diagnose cytomegalovirus status with high specificity and sensitivity in both the original cohort and the validation cohort. The earlier analysis of approximately 560 of the donors excluded 15 to 20 rarely observed V segments, including chromosome 9 orphons, because counts were too low. A later genetic analysis reported fewer N-insertions in productive TCRs among donors in an Asian-associated ancestry cluster than the roughly 720-donor mean. The authors suggested that the approach could potentially be generalized to other disease states and immunological phenotypes. At a false discovery rate of 0.05, a later analysis linked roughly 17,000 TCR beta sequences to specific HLA alleles. This cohort had only TCR beta chains sequenced, and the lack of alpha or paired-chain data limited which features could be detected. A later analysis found that TCR association rates varied across HLA loci, with DRB1 alleles showing the most associated TCRs and HLA-C alleles the fewest. Linkage disequilibrium might explain the correlated functional status among segregating V segments, but an unknown experimental factor could not be ruled out. According to a later analysis, most CMV-associated TCR beta chains appeared to be HLA-restricted, and the HLA associations seemed to be driven largely by CMV exposure. In vitro tests confirmed that a few of the cytomegalovirus-associated TCR beta chains recognize cytomegalovirus antigens. Because the 87-base-pair reads could not distinguish some IMGT-functional V segments, including TRBV6-2 and TRBV6-3, those segments were excluded. An association between a missense DCLRE1C variant and V-gene and J-gene trimming of TCR beta chains was found in a later genetic analysis and replicated in an independent cohort. Sequencing depth was assumed to be roughly uniform across donors in the presence/absence analyses, though that assumption may not hold. In an earlier analysis of some 550 of the donors, most TCR beta V segments were observed in productive rearrangements about 90% or about 30% of the time, broadly matching IMGT annotations. While some public TCRs were present in many individuals, most TCR sequences turned up only very rarely across donors. According to a later analysis, parvovirus B19, influenza, CMV and Epstein-Barr virus appeared linked to several top co-occurrence clusters. When HLA alleles, especially DR and DQ, strongly co-occurred, TCR associations were difficult to assign to individual alleles.

In total, roughly 670 healthy bone marrow donors made up the cohort. Cohort members were all nominally healthy when sampled, although unrecorded immune exposures were likely present. The donor was CMV seronegative and was included in the group of approximately 350 seronegative cohort members. A peripheral blood sample was provided by each donor, and peripheral blood mononuclear cells were used for TCR beta sequencing. The Qiagen DNeasy Blood Extraction Kit was used to extract genomic DNA from the blood cell samples. Receptor amplification or capture employed the immunoSEQ multiplex PCR assay. The multiplex PCR relied on a mix of 60 forward primers for TCR Vbeta segments and 13 reverse primers for TCR Jbeta segments. A multiplex PCR assay on genomic DNA amplified the CDR3 region of rearranged TCR beta genes. The amplified TCR beta libraries were sequenced on the Illumina HiSeq System as 87-base-pair reads. The study's processing was this. A later analysis tallied 75 million to 95 million unique TCR beta chains across the 550 to 850 repertoires, and roughly 11 million of those chains were shared by two or more donors. A nearest-neighbor algorithm error-corrected the raw reads and collapsed the reads into unique sequences, merging closely related sequences to remove PCR and sequencing errors. V, D and J gene segments were assigned by aligning CDR3 sequences to IMGT reference sequences. For a sequence to be retained, a match of at least six nucleotides was required to both a V gene segment and a J gene segment. A rearrangement was called productive if the CDR3 had no stop codons and remained in frame with V and J, and every other rearrangement was called non-productive. CDR3 was defined according to IMGT convention as the region running from the second conserved V-encoded cysteine to the conserved J-encoded phenylalanine. The earlier analysis of about 570 of the donors excluded any sequence lacking an unambiguous match to a single V gene segment. In an earlier analysis of approximately 550 of the donors, V segments were called functional above 56.7% productive rearrangements and were called segregating when the between-donor standard deviation exceeded 5%. A statistical classification framework was built for diagnosing cytomegalovirus status from the catalog of TCR beta chain sequences. In a later analysis, V and J genes were assigned by comparing TCR nucleotide sequences against IMGT/GENE-DB human TR gene sequences. Using the TCRdist pipeline, a later analysis assigned CDR3 sequences along with most-parsimonious VDJ recombination scenarios. In a later analysis, each TCR beta chain was defined by its CDR3 amino acid sequence together with its V-gene family, and reads without a unique V-gene family were excluded. In a later analysis, fewer than 650 highly shared, low-generation-probability nucleotide sequences were removed to address suspected cross-contamination and a sequencing artifact. For each public chain, a later analysis derived a clonal expansion index from normalized ranks of inferred template counts within each repertoire. In a later analysis, generation probabilities were computed with a VDJ recombination model fitted to out-of-frame rearrangements, and the resulting probabilities were checked against IGoR. In a later analysis, hypergeometric tests were used to score TCR-TCR, TCR-HLA and TCR-CMV co-occurrence, with a repertoire-size bias correction applied to TCR pairs. A later analysis estimated false discovery rates by permuting HLA or CMV assignments 20 times. In a later analysis, co-occurring TCRs were grouped with DBSCAN, and TCRdist sequence similarity was added when clustering was performed within HLA-allele-positive subsets. Repertoires with fewer than 30,000 or more than 120,000 public chains, plus five repertoires with anomalous nucleotide sharing, were excluded from co-occurrence clustering. The clones in this table, taken by TCRdb from immuneACCESS, are in-frame only. Not every clone is retained; where verified, under half of the shortfall comes from an unresolved V gene, and the cause of the rest is unknown. V and J calls and clone size are as listed in that table; D and trimming were resolved from the DNA. For this sample there are approximately 140,000 clones; around 80% appear just once. The ten largest clones take up about 2.2% of the sample.

For CDR1 and CDR2, the germline V gene lists LGHNA and YNFKEQ. Its CDR3 holds 16 amino acids, cysteine through phenylalanine. The entry retains the CDR3 DNA only, 48 bases that are in frame from base 1. The junction carries 14 bases between V and J, which are trimmed by 1 base and 2 bases respectively. Of note for this clone: The clone's antigen remains unknown. Base-call qualities are not available, and no considerably larger clone is one nucleotide away.

The source material was PBMCs. The rearrangement combines TRBV4-2 with TRBJ1-1, and the D gene may be TRBD1, 6 bases matching. The sequence was obtained from a man aged 25 to 45 in good health and CMV-seronegative. This receptor carries the CDR3 CASSQGRDRRNTEAFF. In nucleotide form, the sequence is TGTGCCAGCAGCCAAGGCAGAGACAGGCGTAACACTGAAGCTTTCTTT.